The source of this T cell receptor beta chain is a study of T cell responses to AZD1222 COVID-19 vaccine. The data were produced by immunoSEQ multiplex PCR, yet TCRdb's version contains in-frame clones alone and is incomplete. The sample includes about 190,000 clones, around 94% of them seen just once. CDR1 LNHDA and CDR2 SQIVND come from the germline V gene (reference sequence). V was trimmed by 3 bases and J by 2 bases, leaving 12 bases between them. The length of the CDR3 is 15 residues. As for this clone: Its antigen is not known.

General study results and limits: Mostly white British, mostly female donors; authors suggested clonal diversity may be underestimated. It was only 6 or 7 AZD1222 recipients who were seropositive at baseline. Targeting of unmutated variant regions was reportedly seen in nearly half of spike-specific TCRs.

The TCR was taken from an adult in good health. The material sequenced was peripheral blood, taken on day 0 of AZD1222 vaccination. The genes are TRBV19 and TRBJ2-3; D gene uncertain. This CDR3 reads CASSIGAGFTDTQYF. CDR3 DNA: TGTGCCAGTAGTATCGGAGCAGGCTTCACAGATACGCAGTATTTT.